The 4 T cell receptor beta chains below were found in one sample sequenced in a study of T cells in Graves' hyperthyroidism and ophthalmopathy (dated by TCRdb to the late 2010s). The receptor library was made with multiplex PCR. Data came from an Illumina HiSeq 2000. TCR beta CDR3 regions were amplified from RNA transcripts. A first-round RT-PCR of the TCR CDR3 used the HTBI primer set with the Qiagen OneStep RT-PCR kit. TCRdb passed the public sequencing reads through fastp at Q25 and MiXCR, retaining productive beta sequences. Every entry covers one CDR3 protein and lists the most common genes and DNA from its rows. Counted in this sample were some 300,000 distinct CDR3 sequences; 16% of them appeared once. The biggest ten clones account for approximately 33% of the sample. The sample taken for sequencing was blood. The receptors stem from a man aged 25-45 years with Graves' hyperthyroidism.

V usage is TRBV20-1 and J usage is TRBJ2-3, with 10 positions matching TRBD2. Germline V lookup: CDR1 DFQATT, CDR2 SNEGSKA (reference sequence). V trimming: 4 bases; J trimming: 4 bases; junction bases outside the gene matches: 8. The CDR3 runs to 15 residues. CDR3 sequence reads: CSATLLAGVADTQYF. The CDR3 DNA reads TGCAGTGCTACCCTCCTAGCGGGAGTCGCAGATACGCAGTATTTT.

This clonotype was detected many times. The CDR3 sequence is CASSYFRDTEAFF. CDR3 sequence (DNA): TGTGCCAGCAGTTACTTTAGGGACACTGAAGCTTTCTTT. The chain couples TRBV6-6 to TRBJ1-1; D ambiguous. The CDR3 contains 13 residues. V dropped 1 base and J dropped 3 bases, with 6 bases sitting between them. Germline loops: CDR1 MNHNY, CDR2 SVGAGI (reference sequence).

This clonotype was picked up many times. The gene calls are TRBV29-1 and TRBJ2-3; D may be TRBD1 or TRBD2 (5 bases each). CDR1 and CDR2 (germline): SQVTM, ANQGSEA. The length of the CDR3 is 14 residues. Trimming cost V 6 bases and J 6 bases, with 19 bases left between them. The CDR3: CSVDRDQWGDTQYF. CDR3 coding DNA: TGCAGCGTAGACCGGGACCAGTGGGGGGATACGCAGTATTTT.

This clonotype was found a few times. The chain combines TRBV30 with TRBJ1-2; the D gene is possibly TRBD1 (5 bases). V lost 4 bases and J lost 5, with 11 bases in between. The CDR3 spans 12 residues. In germline, CDR1 is GTSNPN, CDR2 SVGIG (reference sequence). The CDR3 loop is CAWNGAPYGYTF. The CDR3 DNA is TGTGCCTGGAATGGGGCCCCATATGGCTACACCTTC.